The rows below give T cell receptor beta chains drawn from one sample of a study of blood T cell repertoires in COVID-19. Using immunoSEQ multiplex PCR, the repertoire was profiled, and TCRdb retains in-frame clones only, with some absent. The sample holds 40,000 to 55,000 clones; roughly 90% are singletons and the top ten take roughly 2%. The sequenced sample was peripheral blood. The receptors originated from a human donor in a cohort sampled during active COVID-19. Each CDR3 is given with its conserved first and last residue. The order of the fields is J gene, D gene, V gene, CDR3 protein. The D gene is left open where the match is weak.

j_call: TRBJ2-1; d_call: TRBD1; v_call: TRBV5-5; cdr3_aa: CASSPGQGDYNEQFF
j_call: TRBJ1-4; d_call: .; v_call: TRBV7-9; cdr3_aa: CASSLSGATNEKLFF
j_call: TRBJ2-5; d_call: TRBD1; v_call: TRBV11-2; cdr3_aa: CASSPTGTVSLRETQYF
j_call: TRBJ1-5; d_call: .; v_call: TRBV12-5; cdr3_aa: CASGDPDAALGGYQPQHF
j_call: TRBJ2-1; d_call: .; v_call: TRBV7-2; cdr3_aa: CASSLAGPGSYNEQFF
j_call: TRBJ2-2; d_call: .; v_call: TRBV5-1; cdr3_aa: CASSPRGGRTGELFF
j_call: TRBJ1-5; d_call: .; v_call: TRBV7-2; cdr3_aa: CASSGRGSGGQPQHF
j_call: TRBJ2-3; d_call: .; v_call: TRBV7-9; cdr3_aa: CASSPVAWDTQYF
j_call: TRBJ1-2; d_call: .; v_call: TRBV28; cdr3_aa: CASSWQGRDGYGYTF
j_call: TRBJ2-2; d_call: TRBD2; v_call: TRBV19; cdr3_aa: CASSIVLAGGTGELFF
j_call: TRBJ1-3; d_call: .; v_call: TRBV4-2; cdr3_aa: CASREGRSSGNTIYF
j_call: TRBJ1-3; d_call: .; v_call: TRBV30; cdr3_aa: CAWSVVGFGGNTIYF
j_call: TRBJ2-4; d_call: .; v_call: TRBV19; cdr3_aa: CASSIGTNSKNIQYF
j_call: TRBJ1-4; d_call: TRBD1; v_call: TRBV14; cdr3_aa: CASSQDLSGGNKEKLFF